Below, 27 T cell receptor beta chains from the same sample are listed, as sequenced in a study of blood T cell repertoires in COVID-19. Libraries were prepared by immunoSEQ multiplex PCR; TCRdb keeps only in-frame clonotypes and omits some of them. The repertoire holds over 100,000 clones, about 90% seen once, with 2% to 2.5% in the top ten. The source material was peripheral blood. The source is a man between 50 and 59 years old with active COVID-19.

This clone has just one count. The chain couples TRBV7-2 to TRBJ1-1, with D hard to call. In germline, CDR1 is SGHTA, CDR2 FQGNSA. Trimming took off 3 bases at V and 1 base at J, with 12 bases between the two ends. The CDR3 totals 15 residues. The CDR3 DNA is TGTGCCAGCAGCTTTAGATGGGCCGGGAACACTGAAGCTTTCTTT. It translates to CASSFRWAGNTEAFF.

The V gene is TRBV9, the J gene TRBJ1-4; D not certain. Trimming took off 4 bases at V and 4 bases at J, with 14 bases between the two ends. Germline CDR1 SGDLS, CDR2 YYNGEE. The CDR3 consists of 15 residues. Here the CDR3 reads CASSSWAGLNEKLFF. CDR3 coding DNA: TGTGCCAGCAGCTCCTGGGCCGGCCTTAATGAAAAACTGTTTTTT.

The chain is built from TRBV18 and TRBJ1-6; D remains ambiguous. Trimming removed 3 bases at V and 2 bases at J, with 14 bases between. Per germline, CDR1 KGHSH and CDR2 LQKENI. The CDR3 extends over 17 amino acids. CDR3 in DNA: TGTGCCAGCTCACCCCAGGCTGGAATTACCTATAATTCACCCCTCCACTTT. Protein product: CASSPQAGITYNSPLHF.

The chain is built from TRBV7-3 and TRBJ1-1; 7 nucleotides agree with TRBD1. The J segment lost 10 bases and the V segment lost 4 bases, leaving 6 bases of the junction unmatched. Per the germline V gene, CDR1 is SGHTA and CDR2 is FQGTGA. The CDR3 covers 12 residues. CDR3 residues: CASSSSTGTAFF. As DNA, the CDR3 is TGTGCCAGCAGCTCTTCGACAGGGACAGCTTTCTTT.

CDR3 sequence (DNA): TGTGCCAGCAGCTCGGGACAGGCTATGAGTTATGGCTACACCTTC. This translates into CASSSGQAMSYGYTF. The rearrangement joins TRBV7-9 to TRBJ1-2; 8 bases line up with TRBD1. This CDR3 region has 15 residues. Germline CDR1 reads SEHNR; CDR2 reads FQNEAQ (reference sequence). J lost 5 bases, V lost 4 bases, and 9 bases had no gene match.

The gene calls are TRBV5-1 and TRBJ2-1, with TRBD2 matching 8 bases. The CDR3 has 15 amino acids. CDR1 and CDR2 (germline): SGHRS, YFSETQ. V lost 5 bases to trimming and J lost 4 bases; unmatched junction nucleotides: 8. The CDR3 spells CASRGGLAEYNEQFF. CDR3 in DNA: TGCGCCAGCAGAGGAGGACTAGCAGAGTACAATGAGCAGTTCTTC.

The chain carries TRBV5-8 and TRBJ1-6; TRBD1 agrees at 7 bases. Unmatched junction bases numbered 8, after V lost 4 bases and J lost 13 bases. The V gene's germline CDR1 is SGHTS and CDR2 YDEGEE. The CDR3 has 13 amino acids. The CDR3 region is CASSRQGVNPLHF. The DNA of the CDR3 is TGTGCCAGCAGCCGACAGGGAGTCAATCCCCTCCACTTT.

The J gene is TRBJ1-4, the V gene TRBV19; 8 nucleotides line up with TRBD1. Looked up from germline, CDR1 is LNHDA and CDR2 is SQIVND (reference sequence). CDR3 length equals 16 residues. Trimming at V came to 5 bases and at J to 3 bases, leaving 8 bases not matched to a gene. In DNA form, the CDR3 reads TGTGCCAGTAGTTTAGGACAGGGAAGAGCTAATGAAAAACTGTTTTTT. It encodes CASSLGQGRANEKLFF.

The chain employs TRBV29-1 and TRBJ2-2, with 8 bases matching TRBD1. The CDR3 has 14 amino acids. Germline CDR1 reads SQVTM; CDR2 reads ANQGSEA. Trimming removed 6 bases from V and 1 base from J; junction bases left unmatched: 4. CDR3 protein: CSVQGTGNTGELFF. Here the CDR3 DNA reads TGCAGCGTCCAAGGGACAGGGAACACCGGGGAGCTGTTTTTT.

The J gene is TRBJ2-7, the V gene TRBV2, with D maybe TRBD1 (5 bases). Germline-derived CDR1 and CDR2 are SNHLY and FYNNEI. Trimming cost V 0 bases and J 4 bases, with 19 bases left between them. The CDR3 loop spans 17 amino acids. Here the CDR3 reads CASSEALRALGAYEQYF. CDR3 DNA sequence: TGTGCCAGCAGTGAAGCGCTTAGGGCTTTAGGGGCGTACGAGCAGTACTTC.

The rearrangement uses TRBV6-2 or TRBV6-3 and TRBJ2-5, with TRBD2 as a possible D gene (5 bases). Trimming stripped 5 bases from V and 4 bases from J, with 17 bases between. CDR3 length: 15 residues. Germline values: CDR1 MNHEY, CDR2 SVGEGT. The CDR3 loop is CASSPRTPPTETQYF. The CDR3 bases are TGTGCCAGCAGTCCCCGGACTCCCCCCACAGAGACCCAGTACTTC.

The CDR3 loop reads CASRPLGQNYYGYTF. The CDR3, as DNA: TGTGCCAGCAGGCCGCTAGGACAGAACTACTATGGCTACACCTTC. The chain combines TRBV6-5 with TRBJ1-2; D perhaps matches TRBD1 (6 bases). With 6 bases removed from V and 3 bases from J, the gap between germline ends came to 17 bases. The CDR3 spans 15 residues. Germline CDR1 and CDR2: MNHEY and SVGAGI.

This chain joins TRBV12-3 or TRBV12-4 and TRBJ1-4; D call uncertain. This CDR3 region has 13 residues. Trimming took off 2 bases at V and 6 bases at J, with 7 bases between the two ends. The DNA of the CDR3 is TGTGCCAGCAGTTTACACTCGGATGAAAAACTGTTTTTT. This encodes CASSLHSDEKLFF.

The V gene is TRBV7-9, the J gene TRBJ2-1, with 10 bases aligning to TRBD1. Germline lookup yields CDR1 SEHNR and CDR2 FQNEAQ (reference sequence). The CDR3 is 15 amino acids. Trimming at V came to 5 bases and at J to 3 bases, leaving 4 bases not matched to a gene. The CDR3 spells CASSGGQGNYNEQFF. The CDR3 region has the DNA TGTGCCAGCAGCGGGGGACAGGGGAACTACAATGAGCAGTTCTTC.

The chain recombines TRBV11-2 with TRBJ2-1, with 10 bases fitting TRBD2. The germline gives CDR1 SGHAT, CDR2 FQNNGV. This CDR3 comprises 17 residues. V shed 2 bases and J 3 bases; nucleotides not matched to a gene: 7. The CDR3 coding sequence is TGTGCCAGCAGCTTAACCGGACTAGCGGTGATCTACAATGAGCAGTTCTTC. Translation: CASSLTGLAVIYNEQFF.

In its sample, this clone ranks as medium-sized. The rearrangement links TRBV5-6 to TRBJ2-3, with 11 bases identical to TRBD2. J was trimmed by 1 base and V by 1 base; bases with no gene match: 2. The CDR3 has 16 amino acids. The germline V gene has CDR1 SGHDT and CDR2 YYEEEE. The CDR3, as DNA: TGTGCCAGCAGCTTGTCGACTAGCGGGGGCACAGATACGCAGTATTTT. Protein: CASSLSTSGGTDTQYF.

CDR3 nucleotide sequence: TGTGCCATCAGTGAGCGGGTTATTAACTATGGCTACACCTTC. Protein: CAISERVINYGYTF. The chain combines TRBV10-3 with TRBJ1-2; D gene uncertain. V dropped 2 bases and J dropped 1 base, with 8 bases sitting between them. The CDR3 runs to 14 residues. Germline V gene lookup returns CDR1 ENHRY and CDR2 SYGVKD.

The rearrangement uses TRBV3-1 (or the pseudogene TRBV3-2) and TRBJ1-2; perhaps TRBD1 as D (6 bases). The germline V and J ends were trimmed by 8 bases and 1 base, with 14 bases remaining between them. The length of the CDR3 is 14 residues. Germline values: CDR1 LGHDT, CDR2 YNNKEL (reference sequence). The CDR3 DNA is TGTGCCAGCCGTGCTGGGGGCAGTAACTATGGCTACACCTTC. It yields the protein CASRAGGSNYGYTF.

The rearrangement uses TRBV28 and TRBJ1-6; possibly TRBD1 for D (5 bases). The ends were cut back, 8 bases at V and 0 bases at J, with 8 bases in the middle. Per the germline V gene, CDR1 is MDHEN and CDR2 is SYDVKM. This CDR3 has 14 amino acids. Here the CDR3 DNA reads TGTGCCAGCTCCGACAGCTCCTATAATTCACCCCTCCACTTT. This translates into CASSDSSYNSPLHF.

This clone was counted once. The J gene is TRBJ2-7, the V gene TRBV7-2; tentatively, D is TRBD2 (7 bases). Trimming removed 1 base at V and 6 bases at J, with 19 bases between. The CDR3 runs to 16 residues. Germline assignment: CDR1 SGHTA and CDR2 FQGNSA. In DNA form, the CDR3 reads TGTGCCAGCAGCTTAGAGGGGGGGCTCCCCGCACTCGAGCAGTACTTC. Translating it yields CASSLEGGLPALEQYF.

This chain joins TRBV11-3 and TRBJ2-1; D remains ambiguous. The CDR3 runs to 17 residues. V was pared by 3 bases and J by 4 bases, with 19 bases between. The germline V gene has CDR1 SGHNT and CDR2 YENEEA. CDR3 sequence reads: CASSLGPGDTLYNEQFF. Here the CDR3 DNA reads TGTGCCAGCAGCTTGGGTCCAGGTGACACCCTTTACAATGAGCAGTTCTTC.

The CDR3 nucleotides are TGTGCCAGCTCACTAACTGGAAACACCATATATTTT. Amino acids: CASSLTGNTIYF. The chain recombines TRBV18 with TRBJ1-3; D is unclear. V lost 4 bases to trimming and J lost 2 bases, with 3 bases between them. This CDR3 is 12 amino acids long. Germline-derived CDR1 and CDR2 are KGHSH and LQKENI.

This clone was detected a few times. V usage is TRBV3-1 (or the pseudogene TRBV3-2) and J usage is TRBJ2-1; 9 bases agree with TRBD1. Germline assignment: CDR1 LGHDT and CDR2 YNNKEL (reference sequence). V lost 8 bases and J lost 0; bases outside the gene matches: 11. The CDR3 spans 17 residues. CDR3 region: CASGRTGVGSSYNEQFF. Here the CDR3 DNA reads TGTGCCAGCGGTCGGACAGGGGTGGGCAGCTCCTACAATGAGCAGTTCTTC.

V is TRBV6-6 and J is TRBJ2-5; 9 bases are a match to TRBD2. Germline-derived CDR1 and CDR2 are MNHNY and SVGAGI (reference sequence). V was pared by 6 bases and J by 4 bases, with 6 bases of the junction left unmatched. The CDR3 loop spans 14 amino acids. The CDR3 protein is CASRDRAGGETQYF. The CDR3 DNA follows: TGTGCCAGCAGGGACCGAGCGGGGGGAGAGACCCAGTACTTC.

This CDR3 reads CASSLPAYRGRNTEAFF. The CDR3 DNA reads as TGTGCCAGCAGCTTGCCGGCGTACAGGGGGCGTAATACTGAAGCTTTCTTT. The chain links TRBV5-4 to TRBJ1-1, with TRBD1 matching 9 bases. The J segment lost 5 bases and the V segment lost 1 base, leaving 12 bases of the junction unmatched. There are 17 residues in the CDR3. From germline, CDR1 is SGHNT and CDR2 YYREEE (reference sequence).

The chain recombines TRBV4-2 with TRBJ1-5; D possibly corresponds to TRBD1 (5 bases). The germline V and J ends were trimmed by 3 bases and 9 bases, with 12 bases remaining between them. The CDR3 consists of 13 residues. Per germline, CDR1 LGHNA and CDR2 YNFKEQ. CDR3 coding DNA: TGTGCCAGCAGCCATCCAATGGGGGGGCCCCAGCATTTT. As protein: CASSHPMGGPQHF.

The chain carries TRBV29-1 and TRBJ2-7; tentatively, D is TRBD2 (6 bases). Germline CDR1 reads SQVTM; CDR2 reads ANQGSEA. V lost 6 bases and J 6 bases, leaving 21 bases between the germline ends. The CDR3 has 14 residues. CDR3 bases: TGCAGCGTCCTACCCTTCCGGGGAGGAGGCGAGCAGTACTTC. This translates into CSVLPFRGGGEQYF.